These 9 T cell receptor beta chains were all obtained from the same sample, sequenced in a study of blood T cell repertoires in COVID-19. The protocol was immunoSEQ multiplex PCR, while the TCRdb copy is restricted to in-frame clones and leaves out a portion. Of approximately 93,000 clones listed, about 90% were seen once; the top ten hold 2.1%. Sequenced sample: peripheral blood. Receptor source: a man aged 45 to 65 with COVID-19, enrolled during active disease.

On this clone: Other DNA sequences in this specimen translate into the identical CDR3. The chain carries TRBV7-8 and TRBJ1-2, with a weak D call TRBD1 (6 bases). The CDR3 is made up of 15 amino acids. V gave up 1 base and J gave up 8 bases, with 17 bases separating them. Germline assignment: CDR1 SGHVS and CDR2 FQNEAQ. The CDR3 protein is CASSLVAGGARGYTF. As DNA, the CDR3 is TGTGCCAGCAGCTTAGTGGCGGGGGGCGCGCGGGGCTACACCTTC.

The chain carries TRBV7-9 and TRBJ2-5; 9 positions agree with TRBD1. The CDR3 spans 15 residues. J lost 0 bases, V lost 3 bases, and 2 bases had no gene match. The germline CDR1 and CDR2 sequences are SEHNR and FQNEAQ (reference sequence). The CDR3 sequence: CASSFRQGDQETQYF. In nucleotides, the CDR3 is TGTGCCAGCAGCTTTCGACAGGGGGACCAAGAGACCCAGTACTTC.

This rearrangement joins TRBV11-1 to TRBJ2-1, with D maybe TRBD2 (5 bases). The CDR3 length is 13 residues. Germline CDR1 SGHAT, CDR2 FQDESV (reference sequence). Trimming stripped 3 bases from V and 9 bases from J, with 12 bases between. CDR3 sequence reads: CASSFSGKGEQFF. The CDR3 region has the DNA TGTGCCAGCAGCTTTTCGGGGAAGGGTGAGCAGTTCTTC.

This sequence joins TRBV28 and TRBJ2-7, with 8 bases that match TRBD1. This CDR3 comprises 12 residues. The V gene end was trimmed by 11 bases and the J gene end by 1 base; junction bases not matched to a gene: 4. CDR1 MDHEN and CDR2 SYDVKM come from the germline V gene. The CDR3 region has the DNA TGTGCCTCGACAGGGGAATCCTACGAGCAGTACTTC. Translation gives CASTGESYEQYF.

This chain links TRBV7-2 with TRBJ2-7; 10 bases fit TRBD1. CDR3 length equals 16 residues. Germline values: CDR1 SGHTA, CDR2 FQGNSA. Germline trimming cut 5 bases from V and 2 bases from J; bases unmatched to any gene: 9. CDR3 amino acids: CASSLTVGQGAYEQYF. The CDR3, as DNA: TGTGCCAGCAGCCTCACAGTCGGACAGGGGGCCTACGAGCAGTACTTC.

The CDR3 protein is CASSDSRDPGQVNYGYTF. CDR3 nucleotides: TGTGCCAGCAGTGACTCGAGAGATCCGGGACAGGTTAACTATGGCTACACCTTC. J is TRBJ1-2 and V is TRBV6-4; 8 nucleotides agree with TRBD1. This CDR3 is built from 18 residues. V lost 0 bases to trimming and J lost 1 base; unmatched junction nucleotides: 10. Germline CDR1 is MRHNA and CDR2 is SNTAGT.

The V call is TRBV30, the J call TRBJ2-7; TRBD1 agrees at 10 bases. The CDR3 contains 15 residues. V lost 0 bases to trimming and J lost 4 bases; unmatched junction nucleotides: 6. Per germline, CDR1 GTSNPN and CDR2 SVGIG (reference sequence). CDR3 DNA: TGTGCCTGGAGTGTTTTTGGGACAGGGGCTTACGAGCAGTACTTC. It translates to CAWSVFGTGAYEQYF.

The chain combines TRBV5-8 with TRBJ1-5; D possibly corresponds to TRBD1 (6 bases). With 1 base removed from V and 0 bases from J, the gap between germline ends came to 17 bases. There are 18 residues in the CDR3. The V gene's germline CDR1 is SGHTS and CDR2 YDEGEE. CDR3 residues: CASSLTTGRQYSNQPQHF. CDR3 bases: TGTGCCAGCAGCTTGACCACAGGGAGACAATATAGCAATCAGCCCCAGCATTTT. Supplemented by reference TRBV5-8 and TRBJ1-5, the full variable domain reads EAGVTQSPTHLIKTRGQQATLRCSPISGHTSVYWYQQALGLGLQFLLWYDEGEERNRGNFPPRFSGRQFPNYSSELNVNALELEDSALYLCASSLTTGRQYSNQPQHFGDGTRLSIL.

The CDR3 DNA reads as TGTGCCACCACCACGGGGGGAATCCAGTACTTC. The encoded protein is CATTTGGIQYF. V is TRBV27 and J is TRBJ2-7; 7 nucleotides line up with TRBD2. The germline gives CDR1 MNHEY, CDR2 SMNVEV (reference sequence). The CDR3 runs 11 residues. Losses at the gene ends were 10 bases for V and 10 bases for J; bases not matched to a gene: 10.